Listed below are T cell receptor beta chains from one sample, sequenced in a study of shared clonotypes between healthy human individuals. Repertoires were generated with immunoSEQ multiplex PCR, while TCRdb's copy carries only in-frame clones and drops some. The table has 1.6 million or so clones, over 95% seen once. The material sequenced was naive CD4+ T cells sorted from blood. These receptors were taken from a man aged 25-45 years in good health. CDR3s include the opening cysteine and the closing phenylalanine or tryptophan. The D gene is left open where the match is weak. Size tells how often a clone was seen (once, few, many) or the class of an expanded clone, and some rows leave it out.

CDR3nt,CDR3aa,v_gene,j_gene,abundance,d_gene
TGTGCCAGCAGCTTGGTTCTAGCGGGAGACCTCTCCTACGAGCAGTACTTC,CASSLVLAGDLSYEQYF,TRBV5-4,TRBJ2-7,NA,TRBD2
TGTGCCAGCAGCTTAGGACTGGGGCAGTTACAGCCCCAGCATTTT,CASSLGLGQLQPQHF,TRBV7-9,TRBJ1-5,NA,NA
TGTGCCAGCTCACCTCTTAGCGGGATTTCCTACAATGAGCAGTTCTTC,CASSPLSGISYNEQFF,TRBV18,TRBJ2-1,NA,TRBD2
TGTGCCTGGAGTGCAGTGGACAGAAACACCGGGGAGCTGTTTTTT,CAWSAVDRNTGELFF,TRBV30,TRBJ2-2,NA,NA
TGTGCCATCAGTGCCAGACCCGGGGAGACCCAGTACTTC,CAISARPGETQYF,TRBV10-3,TRBJ2-5,NA,NA
TGTGCCAGCAGCTTGGAGGTGGCAGGACAGGGCTACACCTTC,CASSLEVAGQGYTF,TRBV5-6,TRBJ1-2,NA,NA
TGTGCCAGCAGCCTGACCCCTAGCACAGATACGCAGTATTTT,CASSLTPSTDTQYF,TRBV5-4,TRBJ2-3,NA,NA
TGTGCCAGCAGCCTTACCAGGGGGCGTAAGGACAATCAGCCCCAGCATTTT,CASSLTRGRKDNQPQHF,TRBV28,TRBJ1-5,once,TRBD1
TGTGCCAGCAGTGAAATAAGAGGGACCGAGCAGTACTTC,CASSEIRGTEQYF,TRBV6-1,TRBJ2-7,NA,NA
TGTGCCACCAGCAGAGATTCCCGCCTAGCGGGAGTCTACAATGAGCAGTTCTTC,CATSRDSRLAGVYNEQFF,TRBV15,TRBJ2-1,NA,TRBD2
TGTGCCAGCAGTGAAATTAGCGGGAGGACCATAGCCAAAAACATTCAGTACTTC,CASSEISGRTIAKNIQYF,TRBV2,TRBJ2-4,NA,TRBD2
TGTGCCAGCAGCCCCCCGGACAGGGTGAACACTGAAGCTTTCTTT,CASSPPDRVNTEAFF,TRBV5-4,TRBJ1-1,NA,TRBD1
TGCGCCAGCAGCTTGATGTCGGGGGCAGGCTCCTACGAGCAGTACTTC,CASSLMSGAGSYEQYF,TRBV5-1,TRBJ2-7,NA,NA
TGTGCCAGCAACCAAGGGACAGGGGGAACCTACGAGCAGTACTTC,CASNQGTGGTYEQYF,TRBV27,TRBJ2-7,NA,TRBD1
TGTGCCAGTAGTATCAACGCAGGGGGGATGAGGGGCTACACCTTC,CASSINAGGMRGYTF,TRBV19,TRBJ1-2,NA,TRBD1
TGTGCCAGCAGCTTGTCGCAGGGGATGAGGGAGCCCCAGCATTTT,CASSLSQGMREPQHF,TRBV5-6,TRBJ1-5,NA,NA
TGTGCCAGCAGTCAAATAAACAATGAGCAGTTCTTC,CASSQINNEQFF,TRBV25-1,TRBJ2-1,NA,NA
TGTGCCAGCAGCTTGGAGACAGGGCGATACAATGAGCAGTTCTTC,CASSLETGRYNEQFF,TRBV5-4,TRBJ2-1,NA,TRBD1
TGCAGCGTTGAAAGAGCGGGAGGGCGCATCACCGGGGAGCTGTTTTTT,CSVERAGGRITGELFF,TRBV29-1,TRBJ2-2,NA,TRBD2
TGTGCCACCAGCAGGACTGGGTCTGGAAACACCATATATTTT,CATSRTGSGNTIYF,TRBV15,TRBJ1-3,NA,NA
TGTGCCAGCCTAACGTCACCCGTCAATAGCAATCAGCCCCAGCATTTT,CASLTSPVNSNQPQHF,TRBV6-6,TRBJ1-5,NA,NA
TGTGCCAGCAGTTGGATAGCTGCCACCACAGATACGCAGTATTTT,CASSWIAATTDTQYF,TRBV28,TRBJ2-3,NA,NA
TGTGCCAGCAGCCCCACGGTCCGTGGCGAGACCCAGTACTTC,CASSPTVRGETQYF,TRBV7-9,TRBJ2-5,NA,NA
TGTGCCAGCGGAGACACCGGGGAGCTGTTTTTT,CASGDTGELFF,TRBV5-4,TRBJ2-2,NA,NA
TGCGCCAGCAGCCCTATCTCCACGTCGGCGGGAGACACAGATACGCAGTATTTT,CASSPISTSAGDTDTQYF,TRBV5-1,TRBJ2-3,NA,TRBD2
TGTGCCAGCAGCTTAACGGTTCGGGAGGGCCCAACAGATACGCAGTATTTT,CASSLTVREGPTDTQYF,TRBV7-6,TRBJ2-3,NA,TRBD2
TGTGCCAGCAGCACTCTGGACCGCACAGATACGCAGTATTTT,CASSTLDRTDTQYF,TRBV6-5,TRBJ2-3,NA,NA
TGTGCCAGCAGCGTAGTGATGGGTACCGGGGAGCTGTTTTTT,CASSVVMGTGELFF,TRBV9,TRBJ2-2,NA,NA
TGCGCCAGCAGCAATGGACAGTTCATGGAGACCCAGTACTTC,CASSNGQFMETQYF,TRBV5-1,TRBJ2-5,NA,NA
NA,CASYFGQGAPAF,TRBV18,TRBJ1-2,NA,NA
TGCGCCAGCAGTCTCCTGGGGCGCCGCGATGGATTTTTTACCGACGAGCAGTACTTC,CASSLLGRRDGFFTDEQYF,TRBV5-1,TRBJ2-7,NA,NA
TGTGCCAGCAGCGTAGCTGCTAGCGGGAGTTCGGGATACGAGCAGTACTTC,CASSVAASGSSGYEQYF,TRBV9,TRBJ2-7,NA,TRBD2
TGTGCCAGCTCATCGGATAGCAATCAGCCCCAGCATTTT,CASSSDSNQPQHF,TRBV18,TRBJ1-5,NA,NA
TGTGCCAGCAGTTTAGTGGGTCGGAAAGTGAACATTCAGTACTTC,CASSLVGRKVNIQYF,TRBV27,TRBJ2-4,NA,NA
TGTGCCAGCAGCCCTCCGGGGCGAGGGAACGAGCAGTACTTC,CASSPPGRGNEQYF,TRBV7-6,TRBJ2-7,NA,NA
TGTGCCACCACCCGGGACTACGTTGGAGAAAAACTGTTTTTT,CATTRDYVGEKLFF,TRBV15,TRBJ1-4,NA,NA
TGTGCCAGCAGTGCTCAGACTAGTAGTACCGTGCAGTACTTC,CASSAQTSSTVQYF,TRBV2,TRBJ2-7,NA,NA